The rows below give T cell receptor beta chains drawn from one sample of a study of shared clonotypes between healthy human individuals. Some clones are missing from TCRdb's copy, which holds only in-frame ones; the method was immunoSEQ multiplex PCR. The sample carries some 1,600,000 clones, around 98% recorded once. Sequenced: naive CD4+ T cells sorted from blood. All receptors come from a man aged 25-45 years in good health. CDR3s include the opening cysteine and the closing phenylalanine or tryptophan. The order of the fields is CDR3 DNA, CDR3 protein, D gene, V gene, clone size, J gene, CDR3 length. The D gene is left open where the match is weak. Some rows mark clone size as missing; the rest say once, few, many or name a class of expanded clone.

cdr3_nt: TGTGCCAGCAGCGTAGCAAGAGGGACCTCCTACGAGCAGTACTTC; cdr3_aa: CASSVARGTSYEQYF; d_call: NA; v_call: TRBV9; clone_size: NA; j_call: TRBJ2-7; cdr3_length: 15
cdr3_nt: TGTGCCAGCAGCCCAAGAGGAGCGGGAGTGACCGGGGAGCTGTTTTTT; cdr3_aa: CASSPRGAGVTGELFF; d_call: TRBD2; v_call: TRBV5-4; clone_size: NA; j_call: TRBJ2-2; cdr3_length: 16
cdr3_nt: TGCGCCAGCAGCTACCGACAGCTCACAGATACGCAGTATTTT; cdr3_aa: CASSYRQLTDTQYF; d_call: NA; v_call: TRBV5-1; clone_size: NA; j_call: TRBJ2-3; cdr3_length: 14
cdr3_nt: TGTGCCAGCAGCACCAACCCGGGACTAGCGGGGGTTGAGCAGTTCTTC; cdr3_aa: CASSTNPGLAGVEQFF; d_call: TRBD2; v_call: TRBV7-6; clone_size: NA; j_call: TRBJ2-1; cdr3_length: 16
cdr3_nt: TGTGCCAGCAGCTCGGGACAGGTCCAAGAGACCCAGTACTTC; cdr3_aa: CASSSGQVQETQYF; d_call: TRBD1; v_call: TRBV5-5; clone_size: NA; j_call: TRBJ2-5; cdr3_length: 14
cdr3_nt: TGTGCCAGCAGCCTAAAGGACCTTCACGATCACGAGCAGTACTTC; cdr3_aa: CASSLKDLHDHEQYF; d_call: NA; v_call: TRBV14; clone_size: once; j_call: TRBJ2-7; cdr3_length: 15
cdr3_nt: TGTGCCAGCAGCGTCGGGAGGGGGGTCAATGAGCAGTTCTTC; cdr3_aa: CASSVGRGVNEQFF; d_call: TRBD2; v_call: TRBV7-6; clone_size: NA; j_call: TRBJ2-1; cdr3_length: 14
cdr3_nt: TGCGCCAGCAGCCCCCTCGCCGGCGGGACAGGGTCCTACGAGCAGTACTTC; cdr3_aa: CASSPLAGGTGSYEQYF; d_call: TRBD1; v_call: TRBV4-1; clone_size: NA; j_call: TRBJ2-7; cdr3_length: 17
cdr3_nt: TGTGCCAGCAGTTTCCTGACAGAGAACACTGAAGCTTTCTTT; cdr3_aa: CASSFLTENTEAFF; d_call: NA; v_call: TRBV27; clone_size: once; j_call: TRBJ1-1; cdr3_length: 14
cdr3_nt: TGTGCCAGTAGTATAAGGTCGAGCTCCTACAATGAGCAGTTCTTC; cdr3_aa: CASSIRSSSYNEQFF; d_call: NA; v_call: TRBV19; clone_size: once; j_call: TRBJ2-1; cdr3_length: 15
cdr3_nt: TGTGCCAGCAGCTTACGGGACACCGATTCATACACCTTC; cdr3_aa: CASSLRDTDSYTF; d_call: NA; v_call: TRBV7-8; clone_size: NA; j_call: TRBJ1-2; cdr3_length: 13
cdr3_nt: TGTGCCAGCAGCGTGACAGGGGGGTGGGTAGATACGCAGTATTTT; cdr3_aa: CASSVTGGWVDTQYF; d_call: TRBD1; v_call: TRBV11-2; clone_size: NA; j_call: TRBJ2-3; cdr3_length: 15
cdr3_nt: TGTGCCAGCAGCTTAGCGTCAGTTAATCAGCCCCAGCATTTT; cdr3_aa: CASSLASVNQPQHF; d_call: NA; v_call: TRBV7-2; clone_size: NA; j_call: TRBJ1-5; cdr3_length: 14
cdr3_nt: TGTGCCAGCAGTTCCCCTGGGAATGGCTACACCTTC; cdr3_aa: CASSSPGNGYTF; d_call: NA; v_call: TRBV28; clone_size: NA; j_call: TRBJ1-2; cdr3_length: 12
cdr3_nt: TGTGCCAGCAGTTTTCGAGGGGTCGAGCAGTACTTC; cdr3_aa: CASSFRGVEQYF; d_call: NA; v_call: TRBV28; clone_size: NA; j_call: TRBJ2-7; cdr3_length: 12
cdr3_nt: TGTGCCAGCGACTACGGGAGCGGGAAAACCGGGGAGCTGTTTTTT; cdr3_aa: CASDYGSGKTGELFF; d_call: TRBD2; v_call: TRBV2; clone_size: NA; j_call: TRBJ2-2; cdr3_length: 15
cdr3_nt: TGTGCCAGCAGTTTTAGGGCAGGGGAAAACACCATATATTTT; cdr3_aa: CASSFRAGENTIYF; d_call: NA; v_call: TRBV27; clone_size: NA; j_call: TRBJ1-3; cdr3_length: 14
cdr3_nt: TGTGCCAGCAGTGGACAGGGTCGAAATCAGCCCCAGCATTTT; cdr3_aa: CASSGQGRNQPQHF; d_call: TRBD1; v_call: TRBV2; clone_size: NA; j_call: TRBJ1-5; cdr3_length: 14
cdr3_nt: TGTGCCAGCAGTGTTCGGACAGATACGCAGTATTTT; cdr3_aa: CASSVRTDTQYF; d_call: NA; v_call: TRBV2; clone_size: NA; j_call: TRBJ2-3; cdr3_length: 12
cdr3_nt: TGTGCCAGCAGTGGACCGAAGAGCTCCTACGAGCAGTACTTC; cdr3_aa: CASSGPKSSYEQYF; d_call: NA; v_call: TRBV2; clone_size: NA; j_call: TRBJ2-7; cdr3_length: 14
cdr3_nt: TGTGCCAGCAGTTACGGGGTCAGTGGAAACACCATATATTTT; cdr3_aa: CASSYGVSGNTIYF; d_call: NA; v_call: TRBV10-3; clone_size: NA; j_call: TRBJ1-3; cdr3_length: 14
cdr3_nt: TGTGCCAGCTCATCCGCAGGGGCTGGAGGAAACACCATATATTTT; cdr3_aa: CASSSAGAGGNTIYF; d_call: NA; v_call: TRBV18; clone_size: NA; j_call: TRBJ1-3; cdr3_length: 15
cdr3_nt: TGTGCCAGCAGTGATCCTTCAGCGGGAGGGACCTACGAGCAGTACTTC; cdr3_aa: CASSDPSAGGTYEQYF; d_call: TRBD2; v_call: TRBV25-1; clone_size: NA; j_call: TRBJ2-7; cdr3_length: 16
cdr3_nt: TGCGCCAGCAGCTTGGATCCTAGCGGGTTGCGGGAGCAGTTCTTC; cdr3_aa: CASSLDPSGLREQFF; d_call: TRBD2; v_call: TRBV5-1; clone_size: NA; j_call: TRBJ2-1; cdr3_length: 15
cdr3_nt: TGCGCCAGCAGCAAAAAAAACCAACAGGGGTTTTTAATCTACGAGCAGTACTTC; cdr3_aa: CASSKKNQQGFLIYEQYF; d_call: TRBD1; v_call: TRBV5-1; clone_size: NA; j_call: TRBJ2-7; cdr3_length: 18
cdr3_nt: TGTGCCACCCGACAGCTCGTCTCTGGAAACACCATATATTTT; cdr3_aa: CATRQLVSGNTIYF; d_call: NA; v_call: TRBV6-5; clone_size: NA; j_call: TRBJ1-3; cdr3_length: 14
cdr3_nt: TGCGCCAGCAGCTCGACAGGGGGTCAGTACGAGCAGTACTTC; cdr3_aa: CASSSTGGQYEQYF; d_call: TRBD1; v_call: TRBV5-1; clone_size: NA; j_call: TRBJ2-7; cdr3_length: 14
cdr3_nt: TGTGCCAGTAGAGGAACTGGGGCTGGTCGCGGCAGGGGCCTTGAAAAACTGTTTTTT; cdr3_aa: CASRGTGAGRGRGLEKLFF; d_call: NA; v_call: TRBV19; clone_size: once; j_call: TRBJ1-4; cdr3_length: 19
cdr3_nt: TGTGCCAGCAGTTACACACAGCATAGCAATCAGCCCCAGCATTTT; cdr3_aa: CASSYTQHSNQPQHF; d_call: NA; v_call: TRBV6-5; clone_size: NA; j_call: TRBJ1-5; cdr3_length: 15
cdr3_nt: TGTGCCAGTAGTATAGTTGGCAGGGGGATAAATACTGAAGCTTTCTTT; cdr3_aa: CASSIVGRGINTEAFF; d_call: TRBD1; v_call: TRBV19; clone_size: NA; j_call: TRBJ1-1; cdr3_length: 16
cdr3_nt: TGTGCCAGCAGCTTGGATGTCGGGGCCACAGATACGCAGTATTTT; cdr3_aa: CASSLDVGATDTQYF; d_call: NA; v_call: TRBV5-4; clone_size: NA; j_call: TRBJ2-3; cdr3_length: 15
cdr3_nt: TGCAGCGTACGGACAGGGGCATCTGGGGCCAACGTCCTGACTTTC; cdr3_aa: CSVRTGASGANVLTF; d_call: TRBD1; v_call: TRBV29-1; clone_size: NA; j_call: TRBJ2-6; cdr3_length: 15
cdr3_nt: TGCGCCAGCAGCTTGGCGGCAGGGATCGACTACGAGCAGTACTTC; cdr3_aa: CASSLAAGIDYEQYF; d_call: NA; v_call: TRBV5-1; clone_size: NA; j_call: TRBJ2-7; cdr3_length: 15
cdr3_nt: TGTGCCAGCAGTCGGACGGTGAGCTCCTACGAGCAGTACTTC; cdr3_aa: CASSRTVSSYEQYF; d_call: NA; v_call: TRBV11-2; clone_size: NA; j_call: TRBJ2-7; cdr3_length: 14
cdr3_nt: TGTGCCAGCAGTGCCCTACTAGGGGGCGAGCTGTTTTTT; cdr3_aa: CASSALLGGELFF; d_call: TRBD1; v_call: TRBV2; clone_size: NA; j_call: TRBJ2-2; cdr3_length: 13
cdr3_nt: TGTGCCTGGAGTTACAGGGTTCAAGAGACCCAGTACTTC; cdr3_aa: CAWSYRVQETQYF; d_call: NA; v_call: TRBV30; clone_size: NA; j_call: TRBJ2-5; cdr3_length: 13
cdr3_nt: TGCAGCGTGGGGACAGGGTCGGCAGGTACGCAGTATTTT; cdr3_aa: CSVGTGSAGTQYF; d_call: TRBD1; v_call: TRBV29-1; clone_size: NA; j_call: TRBJ2-3; cdr3_length: 13
cdr3_nt: TGTGCCAGTAGTATAGGGTCCGGGGTTTATAGTGAGCAGTTCTTC; cdr3_aa: CASSIGSGVYSEQFF; d_call: NA; v_call: TRBV19; clone_size: NA; j_call: TRBJ2-1; cdr3_length: 15
cdr3_nt: TGTGCCAGCTCACCATTGGGACTAGCGGGAGAGTTTTCCCCTAGCACAGATACGCAGTATTTT; cdr3_aa: CASSPLGLAGEFSPSTDTQYF; d_call: TRBD2; v_call: TRBV18; clone_size: NA; j_call: TRBJ2-3; cdr3_length: 21
cdr3_nt: TGTGCCAGTAATCCCGTTGGGGGAAACTATGGCTACACCTTC; cdr3_aa: CASNPVGGNYGYTF; d_call: NA; v_call: TRBV19; clone_size: once; j_call: TRBJ1-2; cdr3_length: 14
cdr3_nt: TGTGCCAGCAGTCCCCCCACAGGTCAGCCCCAGCATTTT; cdr3_aa: CASSPPTGQPQHF; d_call: NA; v_call: TRBV6-5; clone_size: NA; j_call: TRBJ1-5; cdr3_length: 13